This T cell receptor beta chain appears in the sequencing data of a study of blood T cell repertoires in COVID-19. CDR1 is SGHRS, CDR2 YFSETQ, per germline. CDR3 size: 13 residues. Trimming removed 5 bases from V and 6 bases from J; junction bases left unmatched: 5. Those enrolled, adults aged 18 to 89 years, came from about two dozen US areas. Cohorts were based on clinical histories the participants reported. Donors in Cohort 3 counted as recovered after two negative PCRs, clearance, or symptom resolution. The assay was immunoSEQ multiplex PCR, and TCRdb's table has in-frame clones only and misses some. The sample includes roughly 250,000 clones, 80% to 90% of them seen just once.

The sequence derives from a woman in her 30s who had recovered from COVID-19. The chain carries TRBV5-1 and TRBJ2-3; the match to TRBD1 covers 8 bases. The sequencing input was PBMCs or T cells enriched from blood (not recorded which). For the CDR3, the DNA is TGCGCCAGCAGGGACAGGGTGTCCGATACGCAGTATTTT. It specifies CASRDRVSDTQYF.